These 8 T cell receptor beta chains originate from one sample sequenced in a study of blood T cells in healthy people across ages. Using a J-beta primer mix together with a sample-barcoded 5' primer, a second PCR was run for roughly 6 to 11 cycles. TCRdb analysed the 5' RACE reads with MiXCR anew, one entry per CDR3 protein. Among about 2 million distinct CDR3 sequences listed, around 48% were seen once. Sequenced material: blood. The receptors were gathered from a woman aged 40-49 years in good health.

As DNA, the CDR3 is TGTGCCAGCAGTTACTCGTTTCGGGAGGGGGCTTTCTTT. This sequence encodes CASSYSFREGAFF. This chain joins TRBV6-5 and TRBJ1-1; tentatively, D is TRBD1 (5 bases). The CDR3 covers 13 residues. Looked up from germline, CDR1 is MNHEY and CDR2 is SVGAGI. V was pared by 0 bases and J by 11 bases, with 13 bases between.

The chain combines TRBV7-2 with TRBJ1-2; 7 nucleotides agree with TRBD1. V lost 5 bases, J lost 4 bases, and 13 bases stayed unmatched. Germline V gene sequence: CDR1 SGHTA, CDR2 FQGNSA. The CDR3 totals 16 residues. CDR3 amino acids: CASSPDLRDSFYGYTF. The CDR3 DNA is TGTGCCAGCAGCCCGGACCTCCGGGACAGCTTCTATGGCTACACCTTC. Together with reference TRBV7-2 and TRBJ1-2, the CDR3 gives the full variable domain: GAGVSQSPSNKVTEKGKDVELRCDPISGHTALYWYRQSLGQGLEFLIYFQGNSAPDKSGLPSDRFSAERTGGSVSTLTIQRTQQEDSAVYLCASSPDLRDSFYGYTFGSGTRLTVV.

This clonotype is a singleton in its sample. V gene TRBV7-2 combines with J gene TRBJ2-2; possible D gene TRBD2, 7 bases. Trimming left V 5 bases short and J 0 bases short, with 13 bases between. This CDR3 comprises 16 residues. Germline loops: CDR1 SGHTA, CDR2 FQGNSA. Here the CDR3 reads CASSPRGGANTGELFF. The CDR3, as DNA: TGTGCCAGCAGCCCCAGAGGGGGGGCGAACACCGGGGAGCTGTTTTTT.

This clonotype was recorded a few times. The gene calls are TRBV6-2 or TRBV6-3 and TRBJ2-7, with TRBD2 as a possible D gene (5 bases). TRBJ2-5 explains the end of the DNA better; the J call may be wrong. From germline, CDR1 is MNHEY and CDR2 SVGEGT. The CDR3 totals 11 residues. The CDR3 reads CASSGVKTQYF. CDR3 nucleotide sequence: TGTGCCAGCAGCGGGGTGAAGACCCAGTACTTC.

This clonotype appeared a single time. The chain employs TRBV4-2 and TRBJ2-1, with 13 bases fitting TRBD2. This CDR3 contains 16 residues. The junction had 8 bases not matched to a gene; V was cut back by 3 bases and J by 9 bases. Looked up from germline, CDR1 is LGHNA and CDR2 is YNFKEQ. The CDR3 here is CASSQGTSGDPAEQFF. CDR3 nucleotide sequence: TGTGCCAGCAGCCAGGGGACTAGCGGGGACCCCGCTGAGCAGTTCTTC.

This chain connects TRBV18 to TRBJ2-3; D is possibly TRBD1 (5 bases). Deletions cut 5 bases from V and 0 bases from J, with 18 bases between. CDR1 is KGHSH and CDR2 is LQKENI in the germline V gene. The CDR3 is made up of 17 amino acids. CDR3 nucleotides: TGTGCCAGCTCATATCAGCAGGGCGCCGCCAGCACAGATACGCAGTATTTT. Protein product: CASSYQQGAASTDTQYF.

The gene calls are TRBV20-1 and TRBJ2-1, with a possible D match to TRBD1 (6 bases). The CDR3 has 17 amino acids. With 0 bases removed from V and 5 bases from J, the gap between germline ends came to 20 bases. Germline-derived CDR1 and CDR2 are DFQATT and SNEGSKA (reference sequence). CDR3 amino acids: CSARDPFARGDHNEQFF. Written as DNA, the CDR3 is TGCAGTGCTAGAGATCCGTTTGCCAGGGGAGACCACAATGAGCAGTTCTTC.

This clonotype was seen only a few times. Written as DNA, the CDR3 is TGTGCCAGCAGTTCCCCGGGACTAGCGGGGGGGATAAGCTCCTACAATGAGCAGTTCTTC. It is translated as CASSSPGLAGGISSYNEQFF. This rearrangement joins TRBV6-2 or TRBV6-3 to TRBJ2-1, with 16 bases lining up with TRBD2. The CDR3 has 20 residues. The germline gives CDR1 MNHEY, CDR2 SVGEGT. V trimming: 4 bases; J trimming: 0 bases; junction bases outside the gene matches: 9.